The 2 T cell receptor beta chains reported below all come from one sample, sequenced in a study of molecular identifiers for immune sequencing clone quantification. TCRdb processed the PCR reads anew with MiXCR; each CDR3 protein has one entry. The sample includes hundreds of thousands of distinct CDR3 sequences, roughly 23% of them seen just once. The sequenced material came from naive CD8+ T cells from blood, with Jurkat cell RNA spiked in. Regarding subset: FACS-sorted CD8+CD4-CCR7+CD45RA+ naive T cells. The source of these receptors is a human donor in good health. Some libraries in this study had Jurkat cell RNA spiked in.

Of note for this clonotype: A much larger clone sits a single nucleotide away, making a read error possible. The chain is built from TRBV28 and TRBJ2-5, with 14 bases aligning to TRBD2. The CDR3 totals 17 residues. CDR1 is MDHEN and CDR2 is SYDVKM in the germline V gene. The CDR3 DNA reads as TGTGCCAGCCGCTGGACTAGCGGGAGGAGGGGCCAAGAGCCCCAGTACTTC. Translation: CASRWTSGRRGQEPQYF.

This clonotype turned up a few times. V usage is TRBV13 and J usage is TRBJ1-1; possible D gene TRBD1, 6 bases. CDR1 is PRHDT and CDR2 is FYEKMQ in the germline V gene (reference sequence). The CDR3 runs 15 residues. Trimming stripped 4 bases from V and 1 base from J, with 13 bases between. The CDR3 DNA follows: TGTGCCAGCAGCTCCAAACAGGGCTCGAACACTGAAGCTTTCTTT. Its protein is CASSSKQGSNTEAFF.